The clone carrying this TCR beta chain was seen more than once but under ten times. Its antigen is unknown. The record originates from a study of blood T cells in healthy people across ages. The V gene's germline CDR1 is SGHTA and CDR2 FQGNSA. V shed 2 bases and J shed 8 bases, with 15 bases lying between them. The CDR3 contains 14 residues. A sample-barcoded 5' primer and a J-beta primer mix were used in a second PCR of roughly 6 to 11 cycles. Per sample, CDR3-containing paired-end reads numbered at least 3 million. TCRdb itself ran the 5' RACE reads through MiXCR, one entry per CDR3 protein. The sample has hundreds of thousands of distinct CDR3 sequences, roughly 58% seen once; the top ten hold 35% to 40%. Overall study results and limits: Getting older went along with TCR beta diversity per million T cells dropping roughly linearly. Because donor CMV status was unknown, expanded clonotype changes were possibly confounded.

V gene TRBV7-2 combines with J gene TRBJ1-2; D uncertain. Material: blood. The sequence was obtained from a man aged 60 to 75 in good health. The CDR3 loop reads CASSLRQRSRGYTF. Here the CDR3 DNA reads TGTGCCAGCAGCTTAAGGCAACGGTCCCGGGGCTACACCTTC.